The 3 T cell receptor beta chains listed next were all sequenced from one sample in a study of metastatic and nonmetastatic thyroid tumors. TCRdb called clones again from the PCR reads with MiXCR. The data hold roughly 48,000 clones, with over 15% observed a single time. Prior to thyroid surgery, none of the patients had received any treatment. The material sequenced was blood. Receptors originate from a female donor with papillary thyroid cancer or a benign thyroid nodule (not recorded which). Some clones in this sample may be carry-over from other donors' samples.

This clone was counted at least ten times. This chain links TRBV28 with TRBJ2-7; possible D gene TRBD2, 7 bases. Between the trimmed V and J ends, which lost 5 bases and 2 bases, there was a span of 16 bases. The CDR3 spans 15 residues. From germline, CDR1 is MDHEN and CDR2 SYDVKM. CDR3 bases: TGTGCCAGCAGTGTGGGGGGGCCGGATGCCTACGAGCAGTACTTC. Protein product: CASSVGGPDAYEQYF. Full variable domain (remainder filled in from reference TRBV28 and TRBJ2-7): DVKVTQSSRYLVKRTGEKVFLECVQDMDHENMFWYRQDPGLGLRLIYFSYDVKMKEKGDIPEGYSVSREKKERFSLILESASTNQTSMYLCASSVGGPDAYEQYFGPGTRLTVT.

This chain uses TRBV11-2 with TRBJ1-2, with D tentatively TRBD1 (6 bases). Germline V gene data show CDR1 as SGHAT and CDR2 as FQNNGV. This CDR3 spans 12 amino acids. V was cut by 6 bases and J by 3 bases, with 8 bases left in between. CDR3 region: CASRDRYYGYTF. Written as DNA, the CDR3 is TGTGCCAGCAGAGACAGGTACTATGGCTACACCTTC.

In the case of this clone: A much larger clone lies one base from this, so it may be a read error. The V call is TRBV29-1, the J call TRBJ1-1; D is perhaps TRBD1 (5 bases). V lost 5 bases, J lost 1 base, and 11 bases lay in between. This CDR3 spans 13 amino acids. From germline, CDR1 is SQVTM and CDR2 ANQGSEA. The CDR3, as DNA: TGCAGCGTTCTACAGGCGGGGAACACTGAAGCTTTCTTT. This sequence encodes CSVLQAGNTEAFF.